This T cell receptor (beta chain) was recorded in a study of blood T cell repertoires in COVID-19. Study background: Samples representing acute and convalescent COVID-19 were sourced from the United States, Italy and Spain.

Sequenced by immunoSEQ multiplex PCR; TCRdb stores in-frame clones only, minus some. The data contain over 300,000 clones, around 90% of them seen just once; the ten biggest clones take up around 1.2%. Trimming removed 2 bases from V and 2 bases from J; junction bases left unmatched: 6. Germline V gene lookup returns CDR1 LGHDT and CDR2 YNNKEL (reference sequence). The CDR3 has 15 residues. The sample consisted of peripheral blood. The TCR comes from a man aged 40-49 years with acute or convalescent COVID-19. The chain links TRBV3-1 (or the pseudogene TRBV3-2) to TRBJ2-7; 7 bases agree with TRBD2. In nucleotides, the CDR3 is TGTGCCAGCAGCCAACCTTCTAGCGGAACCTACGAGCAGTACTTC. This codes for CASSQPSSGTYEQYF.